This TCR beta chain was found in a study of long-term antiretroviral therapy in people with HIV. Study-wide results and limits: Someone took the blood between about 2003 and 2017, maybe while older ART regimens were in use.

In this sample, this clone turned up once. No antigen is known for it. This was the immunoSEQ v3.0 assay at survey level. TCRdb's copy holds only in-frame clones and misses some; the assay was immunoSEQ multiplex PCR. There are about 21,000 clones in the sample; almost 85% occur only once, and roughly 4.6% lies in the top ten. Trimming took off 5 bases at V and 9 bases at J, with 17 bases between the two ends. Germline lookup yields CDR1 SGHVS and CDR2 FQNEAQ. The CDR3 totals 13 residues. This rearrangement joins TRBV7-8 to TRBJ2-7; tentative D call: TRBD2 (5 bases). The TCR comes from a man between 18 and 29 years old with HIV. Sample: unsorted PBMCs, taken 0.5 years after starting antiretroviral therapy. This CDR3 reads CASSPHSPAGQYF. The CDR3 DNA follows: TGTGCCAGCAGCCCACATTCCCCTGCGGGGCAGTACTTC.